One sample yielded the 25 T cell receptor beta chains listed below, sequenced in a study of blood T cells in healthy people across ages (dated by TCRdb to between 2014 and 2017). Receptors were amplified or captured by 5' RACE. The data were produced on an Illumina HiSeq 2500. A second roughly 7 to 11 cycle PCR used a sample-barcoded 5' primer and a J-beta primer mix. TCRdb reanalyzed the raw reads on its own, using fastp at Q25 for trimming and MiXCR for clone calling, and kept in-frame beta chains. One record per CDR3 amino acid sequence lists the most common genes and DNA. In this sample the table shows about 1,600,000 distinct CDR3 sequences, approximately 38% of which occur a single time. Of the sample, roughly 7.7% falls within the top ten clones. The sample comprised blood. The receptors were sampled from a woman between 18 and 29 years old in good health.

The chain carries TRBV14 and TRBJ2-1, with 9 bases identical to TRBD2. The CDR3 is 15 amino acids. Trimming cost V 1 base and J 9 bases; bases outside gene matches: 7. CDR1 and CDR2 (germline): SGHDN, FVKESK. CDR3 amino acids: CASSQAPSGIGEQFF. CDR3 nucleotides: TGTGCCAGCAGCCAAGCCCCTAGCGGGATTGGTGAGCAGTTCTTC.

J is TRBJ1-1 and V is TRBV29-1, with unresolved D. V was shortened by 4 bases and J by 4 bases, with 7 bases between the two germline ends. The CDR3 covers 11 residues. Germline lookup yields CDR1 SQVTM and CDR2 ANQGSEA. The CDR3 loop reads CSVGGSTEAFF. CDR3 coding DNA: TGCAGCGTTGGGGGTTCCACTGAAGCTTTCTTT.

V and J are TRBV20-1 and TRBJ2-1; a possible D gene is TRBD1 (6 bases). The germline CDR1 and CDR2 sequences are DFQATT and SNEGSKA (reference sequence). The CDR3 is 14 residues long. The V end lost 8 bases, the J end lost 5 bases, and 19 bases lay between the germline ends. The CDR3 loop reads CSTKGEYGDNEQFF. The CDR3 coding sequence is TGCAGTACCAAGGGGGAGTACGGGGACAATGAGCAGTTCTTC.

This rearrangement joins TRBV11-2 to TRBJ2-7, with 12 bases fitting TRBD2. The length of the CDR3 is 17 residues. Germline CDR1 SGHAT, CDR2 FQNNGV. Trimming cost V 6 bases and J 6 bases; bases outside gene matches: 15. CDR3: CASSLGLGTSGSREQYF. As DNA, the CDR3 is TGTGCCAGCAGTTTGGGACTGGGGACTAGCGGGTCTCGCGAGCAGTACTTC.

In the case of this clonotype: The germline gene is not matched at one end of the junction; a read error may be the cause. The chain couples TRBV12-3 or TRBV12-4 to TRBJ2-1; D is possibly TRBD2 (7 bases). CDR3 length: 14 amino acids. Here the CDR3 reads CAGSSKGGYNEQFF. The CDR3 bases are TGTGCCGGCAGTTCGAAGGGGGGGTACAATGAGCAGTTCTTC.

This clonotype was counted a few times. The CDR3 region has the DNA TGTGCCAGCAGCTTTAGGGGGGCGGAGCAGTTCTTC. It is translated as CASSFRGAEQFF. The V and J genes are TRBV7-2 and TRBJ2-1, with D perhaps matching TRBD1 or TRBD2 (6 bases each). Deletions cut 3 bases from V and 10 bases from J, with 10 bases between. Germline assignment: CDR1 SGHTA and CDR2 FQGNSA. The CDR3 runs to 12 residues. The full variable domain, in which reference TRBV7-2 and TRBJ2-1 provide the parts outside the CDR3, is GAGVSQSPSNKVTEKGKDVELRCDPISGHTALYWYRQSLGQGLEFLIYFQGNSAPDKSGLPSDRFSAERTGGSVSTLTIQRTQQEDSAVYLCASSFRGAEQFFGPGTRLTVL.

The V gene is TRBV5-1, the J gene TRBJ2-2; 9 positions match TRBD2. The CDR3 is 17 residues long. Per germline, CDR1 SGHRS and CDR2 YFSETQ. With V trimmed by 0 bases and J by 5 bases, 8 bases remained unmatched. The CDR3 DNA is TGCGCCAGCAGCTTGGCCCCCCTAGCGGGGAATACCGGGGAGCTGTTTTTT. It yields the protein CASSLAPLAGNTGELFF.

V is TRBV28 and J is TRBJ2-3; a weak D match, TRBD2 (6 bases). The CDR3 sequence is 16 residues long. Trimming shortened V by 3 bases and J by 4 bases, and 17 bases separated the two germline ends. CDR1 MDHEN and CDR2 SYDVKM come from the germline V gene. For the CDR3, the DNA is TGTGCCAGCAGTTTTTCGGGCGACTGGGAGGCAGATACGCAGTATTTT. Protein sequence: CASSFSGDWEADTQYF. The complete variable domain, with remaining parts taken from reference TRBV28 and TRBJ2-3, reads DVKVTQSSRYLVKRTGEKVFLECVQDMDHENMFWYRQDPGLGLRLIYFSYDVKMKEKGDIPEGYSVSREKKERFSLILESASTNQTSMYLCASSFSGDWEADTQYFGPGTRLTVL.

CDR3 residues: CASSQSGTGKGYEQYF. The CDR3 DNA reads as TGCGCCAGCAGCCAATCGGGGACAGGGAAGGGCTACGAGCAGTACTTC. The chain has TRBV4-1 and TRBJ2-7; 9 bases map to TRBD1. From germline, CDR1 is MGHRA and CDR2 YSYEKL. This CDR3 is built from 16 residues. V shed 2 bases, J shed 3 bases, and the junction held 8 bases outside the gene matches.

The chain recombines TRBV9 with TRBJ1-1; D remains unclear. There are 16 residues in the CDR3. From germline, CDR1 is SGDLS and CDR2 YYNGEE. With 0 bases removed from V and 0 bases from J, the gap between germline ends came to 12 bases. DNA for the CDR3: TGTGCCAGCAGCGTAGTTGCGGACGGTTTGAACACTGAAGCTTTCTTT. Amino acids: CASSVVADGLNTEAFF.

This clonotype was recorded a few times. The chain links TRBV20-1 to TRBJ2-7; 8 bases are a match to TRBD2. The junction had 14 bases not matched to a gene; V was cut back by 7 bases and J by 0 bases. Per the germline V gene, CDR1 is DFQATT and CDR2 is SNEGSKA (reference sequence). The CDR3 totals 16 residues. In DNA form, the CDR3 reads TGCAGTGTCAGTGGTGAGCGGGAGACCGCCTCCTACGAGCAGTACTTC. Its protein is CSVSGERETASYEQYF.

This clonotype was found many times. The chain combines TRBV11-1 with TRBJ2-7; no definite D call. The germline V and J ends were trimmed by 3 bases and 4 bases, with 10 bases remaining between them. Per germline, CDR1 SGHAT and CDR2 FQDESV (reference sequence). The CDR3 has 13 amino acids. CDR3 sequence reads: CASSFLSEYEQYF. The CDR3 region has the DNA TGTGCCAGCAGCTTCCTCTCGGAGTACGAGCAGTACTTC.

The chain employs TRBV5-1 and TRBJ1-1; D is uncertain. V was pared by 6 bases and J by 0 bases, with 12 bases between. The CDR3 sequence is 14 residues long. Germline-derived CDR1 and CDR2 are SGHRS and YFSETQ. The DNA of the CDR3 is TGCGCCAGCAAAGGTAGGGTCATGAACACTGAAGCTTTCTTT. This codes for CASKGRVMNTEAFF.

The rearrangement uses TRBV14 and TRBJ1-2; D perhaps matches TRBD1 (5 bases). The CDR3 is made up of 15 amino acids. The germline V gene has CDR1 SGHDN and CDR2 FVKESK. Trimming pared 0 bases from V and 1 base from J, leaving 9 bases between. The CDR3 coding sequence is TGTGCCAGCAGCCAAGAGCAGGGTTTTAACTATGGCTACACCTTC. Protein: CASSQEQGFNYGYTF.

The chain has TRBV6-1 and TRBJ1-5; 7 bases agree with TRBD1. CDR1 MNHNS and CDR2 SASEGT come from the germline V gene. This CDR3 is built from 18 residues. Trimming at V came to 5 bases and at J to 1 base, leaving 14 bases not matched to a gene. CDR3 residues: CASSLTGRRGVSNQPQHF. CDR3 coding DNA: TGTGCCAGCAGTCTGACAGGGAGGAGAGGGGTAAGCAATCAGCCCCAGCATTTT.

The chain links TRBV12-3 or TRBV12-4 to TRBJ2-3; the D gene is possibly TRBD1 (5 bases). The CDR3 length is 15 residues. V lost 3 bases, J lost 0 bases, and 10 bases lay in between. The CDR3 DNA follows: TGTGCCAGCAGTTTGGACAACTTTAGCACAGATACGCAGTATTTT. Protein product: CASSLDNFSTDTQYF.

The rearrangement uses TRBV6-2 or TRBV6-3 and TRBJ1-5, with TRBD1 identical over 7 bases. The V gene's germline CDR1 is MNHEY and CDR2 SVGEGT. Losses at the gene ends were 9 bases for V and 5 bases for J; bases not matched to a gene: 13. CDR3 length: 15 amino acids. The DNA for the CDR3 is TGTGCCAGTGTGGGGTTGACAGGGTTCGATCAGCCCCAGCATTTT. Its protein product is CASVGLTGFDQPQHF.

Concerning this clonotype: An end of the junction does not agree with germline; a read error may underlie this. This chain joins TRBV7-9 and TRBJ1-3, with 7 bases that match TRBD1. CDR1 SEHNR and CDR2 FQNEAQ come from the germline V gene (reference sequence). There are 16 residues in the CDR3. CDR3 protein: CASSLRQGLSGNTTYF. The CDR3 bases are TGTGCCAGCAGCCTCCGACAGGGCCTCTCTGGAAACACCACATATTTT. Full variable domain (remainder filled in from reference TRBV7-9 and TRBJ1-3): DTGVSQNPRHKITKRGQNVTFRCDPISEHNRLYWYRQTLGQGPEFLTYFQNEAQLEKSRLLSDRFSAERPKGSFSTLEIQRTEQGDSAMYLCASSLRQGLSGNTTYFGEGSWLTVV.

The genes are TRBV28 and TRBJ2-1; 9 bases are shared with TRBD2. CDR1 is MDHEN and CDR2 is SYDVKM in the germline V gene. With 6 bases clipped from V and 3 bases from J, the junction kept 6 bases outside the gene matches. This CDR3 region has 15 residues. This chain's CDR3 is CASSGTSLFYNEQFF. The CDR3 nucleotides read TGTGCCAGCAGCGGGACTAGCTTATTCTACAATGAGCAGTTCTTC.

This clonotype was found a few times. The chain has TRBV6-6 and TRBJ2-7; 12 bases are shared with TRBD2. CDR3 length: 14 amino acids. The junction had 7 bases not matched to a gene; V was cut back by 7 bases and J by 6 bases. Germline V gene lookup returns CDR1 MNHNY and CDR2 SVGAGI (reference sequence). The CDR3 loop is CASTLAGGPSEQYF. CDR3 DNA: TGTGCCAGCACCCTAGCGGGAGGGCCCAGCGAGCAGTACTTC.

V and J are TRBV28 and TRBJ1-4; perhaps TRBD1 as D (6 bases). Germline CDR1 is MDHEN and CDR2 is SYDVKM. V lost 10 bases, J lost 7 bases, and 16 bases lay in between. The CDR3 contains 13 residues. The CDR3 DNA sequence: TGTGCCACTGGGGGCCCGGGGGGTGAAAAACTGTTTTTT. This gives the protein CATGGPGGEKLFF. The full variable domain, rest sourced from reference TRBV28 and TRBJ1-4, is DVKVTQSSRYLVKRTGEKVFLECVQDMDHENMFWYRQDPGLGLRLIYFSYDVKMKEKGDIPEGYSVSREKKERFSLILESASTNQTSMYLCATGGPGGEKLFFGSGTQLSVL.

This clonotype was seen ten or more times. The chain carries TRBV28 and TRBJ2-7; TRBD1 matches at 7 bases. This CDR3 has 13 residues. Germline values: CDR1 MDHEN, CDR2 SYDVKM. The J segment lost 2 bases and the V segment lost 7 bases, leaving 5 bases of the junction unmatched. This CDR3 is CASTIGQAYEQYF. In DNA, the CDR3 is TGTGCCAGCACCATCGGACAGGCCTACGAGCAGTACTTC.

V usage is TRBV27 and J usage is TRBJ2-7; 16 bases are a match to TRBD2. Trimming removed 2 bases from V and 7 bases from J; junction bases left unmatched: 8. The CDR3 covers 17 residues. Germline V gene data show CDR1 as MNHEY and CDR2 as SMNVEV (reference sequence). This chain's CDR3 is CASSLGTSGGANNEQYF. The CDR3 nucleotides are TGTGCCAGCAGTTTAGGGACTAGCGGGGGGGCAAACAATGAGCAGTACTTC.

This chain uses TRBV21-1 with TRBJ1-6; the D segment call TRBD1 is taken from the table without a DNA check. TRBV21-1 is a listed pseudogene. The CDR3 sequence is 17 residues long. In nucleotides, the CDR3 is TGTGCCAGCAGCAATAGACCGGGACCCTCGAATAATTCACCCTTCCACTTT. Translation gives CASSNRPGPSNNSPFHF.

J is TRBJ2-7 and V is TRBV30, with 7 nucleotides matching TRBD1. CDR1 is GTSNPN and CDR2 is SVGIG in the germline V gene (reference sequence). Unmatched junction bases numbered 5, after V lost 4 bases and J lost 2 bases. This CDR3 spans 13 amino acids. The CDR3 region has the DNA TGTGCCTGGATTTTGGGACAGACCTACGAGCAGTACTTC. Its protein is CAWILGQTYEQYF.